A single sample is the source of the 14 T cell receptor beta chains below, sequenced in a study of identical twins. TCRdb recomputed calls from the 5' RACE reads with MiXCR, one row per CDR3 protein. The sample yields 1,800,000 or so distinct CDR3 sequences, 32% seen once. Sequenced material: cord blood. Receptors originate from a newborn girl in good health.

As concerns this clonotype: A much larger clone differs by one base, so this may be a read error. V and J are TRBV4-1 and TRBJ2-7, with TRBD2 matching 8 bases. The germline V gene has CDR1 MGHRA and CDR2 YSYEKL. The CDR3 length is 17 residues. The CDR3 DNA follows: TGCGCCAGCAGCCAAGTAGTAAGCGGGAGTAACACTTACGAGCAGGACTTC. This encodes CASSQVVSGSNTYEQDF.

This clonotype was counted once. The rearrangement links TRBV29-1 to TRBJ2-3, with D perhaps matching TRBD1 (6 bases). V shed 5 bases and J shed 0 bases, with 12 bases lying between them. The CDR3 is made up of 14 amino acids. Germline loops: CDR1 SQVTM, CDR2 ANQGSEA. In DNA, the CDR3 is TGCAGCGTTCGGGACACCGGGAGCACAGATACGCAGTATTTT. As protein: CSVRDTGSTDTQYF.

This clonotype appeared a few times. This sequence joins TRBV7-2 and TRBJ2-3; 8 bases align to TRBD1. Germline values: CDR1 SGHTA, CDR2 FQGNSA. Losses at the gene ends were 3 bases for V and 11 bases for J; bases not matched to a gene: 1. This CDR3 spans 11 amino acids. CDR3 sequence (DNA): TGTGCCAGCAGCTTCGGGACAGGGCAGTATTTT. It translates to CASSFGTGQYF. The full variable domain, its missing parts supplied by reference TRBV7-2 and TRBJ2-3, is GAGVSQSPSNKVTEKGKDVELRCDPISGHTALYWYRQSLGQGLEFLIYFQGNSAPDKSGLPSDRFSAERTGGSVSTLTIQRTQQEDSAVYLCASSFGTGQYFGPGTRLTVL.

This clonotype showed up many times. The chain recombines TRBV29-1 with TRBJ2-3; D is ambiguous. Deletions cut 3 bases from V and 2 bases from J, with 9 bases between. CDR3 size: 13 residues. The germline CDR1 and CDR2 sequences are SQVTM and ANQGSEA. The DNA for the CDR3 is TGCAGCGTTGACGGCACCCCCACAGATACGCAGTATTTT. Residues: CSVDGTPTDTQYF.

This clonotype was detected only a few times. V is TRBV20-1 and J is TRBJ2-7; 12 bases fit TRBD2. The CDR3 extends over 15 amino acids. Germline CDR1 and CDR2: DFQATT and SNEGSKA (reference sequence). V was pared by 0 bases and J by 5 bases, with 5 bases of the junction left unmatched. The CDR3 is CSARDPLAGGHEQYF. The CDR3 DNA follows: TGCAGTGCTAGAGATCCACTAGCGGGAGGCCACGAGCAGTACTTC.

This clonotype was found a few times. The genes are TRBV12-3 or TRBV12-4 and TRBJ2-4; no clear D. V was cut by 3 bases and J by 7 bases, with 10 bases left in between. There are 13 residues in the CDR3. DNA for the CDR3: TGTGCCAGCAGTTTTTCAGGAGAGAACATTCAGTACTTC. Translation gives CASSFSGENIQYF.

This clonotype was seen a handful of times. The rearrangement joins TRBV20-1 to TRBJ1-6; D is unclear. The CDR3 is made up of 13 amino acids. V was pared by 3 bases and J by 8 bases, with 11 bases between. Germline CDR1 and CDR2: DFQATT and SNEGSKA (reference sequence). DNA of the CDR3: TGCAGTGCTAGGGCCGCCTACCATTCACCCCTCCACTTT. Encoded protein: CSARAAYHSPLHF.

The genes are TRBV3-1 and TRBJ2-1; possibly TRBD1 for D (5 bases). Between the trimmed V and J ends, which lost 5 bases and 4 bases, there was a span of 15 bases. This CDR3 comprises 15 residues. The V gene's germline CDR1 is LGHDT and CDR2 YNNKEL (reference sequence). CDR3 nucleotide sequence: TGTGCCAGCAGCGAAACTTGGTACAGGTACAATGAGCAGTTCTTC. It is translated as CASSETWYRYNEQFF.

This chain uses TRBV29-1 with TRBJ1-2; D perhaps matches TRBD1 (6 bases). V was shortened by 6 bases and J by 9 bases, with 14 bases between the two germline ends. The CDR3 runs 11 residues. Germline V gene data show CDR1 as SQVTM and CDR2 as ANQGSEA. The CDR3 protein is CSVKHRDRYTF. The CDR3 DNA reads as TGCAGCGTAAAGCACAGGGATCGCTACACCTTC.

The V call is TRBV10-2, the J call TRBJ2-5; no clear D. The V gene lost 7 bases and the J gene lost 0 bases, with 12 bases spanning the gap. The CDR3 contains 14 residues. Germline loops: CDR1 WSHSY, CDR2 SAAADI. CDR3 nucleotide sequence: TGCGCCAGCACCGAGATGAGGTACCAAGAGACCCAGTACTTC. Protein: CASTEMRYQETQYF.

This clonotype showed up just a few times. V is TRBV20-1 and J is TRBJ1-2, with D possibly being TRBD1 (5 bases). Looked up from germline, CDR1 is DFQATT and CDR2 is SNEGSKA (reference sequence). V dropped 0 bases and J dropped 4 bases, with 9 bases sitting between them. The CDR3 length is 13 residues. The CDR3 nucleotides read TGCAGTGCTAGAGAGGGGCAGGGCTATGGCTACACCTTC. It specifies CSAREGQGYGYTF.

In this sample, this clonotype turned up a few times. The chain employs TRBV27 and TRBJ2-1; the D gene could be TRBD1 or TRBD2 (6 bases each). Germline-derived CDR1 and CDR2 are MNHEY and SMNVEV (reference sequence). This CDR3 has 13 amino acids. V was trimmed by 7 bases and J by 9 bases, leaving 16 bases between them. CDR3 sequence (DNA): TGTGCCAGCATCAGAAGGGGGGAAGGTGAGCAGTTCTTC. Protein: CASIRRGEGEQFF.

The rearrangement links TRBV20-1 to TRBJ1-5, with a weak D call TRBD1 (5 bases). Germline CDR1 and CDR2: DFQATT and SNEGSKA (reference sequence). The V end lost 2 bases, the J end lost 3 bases, and 17 bases lay between the germline ends. This CDR3 has 16 residues. As DNA, the CDR3 is TGCAGTGCTAGAACCAGGGTGTTCGGGCCCAATCAGCCCCAGCATTTT. Amino acid sequence: CSARTRVFGPNQPQHF.

Regarding this clonotype: A much larger clonotype is one base distant, so this may be a read error. The chain uses TRBV29-1 and TRBJ2-7, with 7 bases aligning to TRBD1. The germline gives CDR1 SQVTM, CDR2 ANQGSEA. The CDR3 has 14 residues. CDR3 loop: CSVEGMTGQGERYF. The CDR3 bases are TGCAGCGTTGAAGGGATGACAGGGCAGGGCGAGCGGTACTTC.